This TCR beta chain was sequenced for a study of blood T cell repertoires in COVID-19. Looking at the study overall: Both acute and convalescent COVID-19 samples were obtained from the United States, Italy and Spain. T cells, B-cell-depleted T cells, or PBMCs supplied cDNA or gDNA.

Profiled with immunoSEQ multiplex PCR; TCRdb holds only in-frame clones, not every one. The sample holds about 250,000 clones, nearly 90% seen once. The sequenced sample was peripheral blood. The clonotype originates from a man in his late teens or twenties with active or convalescent COVID-19.

DNA of the CDR3: TGTGCCAGCAGCATATCCTCGGGGGGCTTAACCTACGAGCAGTACTTC. It translates to CASSISSGGLTYEQYF. The chain uses TRBV9 and TRBJ2-7, with D maybe TRBD2 (7 bases). Between the trimmed V and J ends, which lost 4 bases and 2 bases, there was a span of 19 bases. Germline CDR1 SGDLS, CDR2 YYNGEE. The CDR3 has 16 amino acids.